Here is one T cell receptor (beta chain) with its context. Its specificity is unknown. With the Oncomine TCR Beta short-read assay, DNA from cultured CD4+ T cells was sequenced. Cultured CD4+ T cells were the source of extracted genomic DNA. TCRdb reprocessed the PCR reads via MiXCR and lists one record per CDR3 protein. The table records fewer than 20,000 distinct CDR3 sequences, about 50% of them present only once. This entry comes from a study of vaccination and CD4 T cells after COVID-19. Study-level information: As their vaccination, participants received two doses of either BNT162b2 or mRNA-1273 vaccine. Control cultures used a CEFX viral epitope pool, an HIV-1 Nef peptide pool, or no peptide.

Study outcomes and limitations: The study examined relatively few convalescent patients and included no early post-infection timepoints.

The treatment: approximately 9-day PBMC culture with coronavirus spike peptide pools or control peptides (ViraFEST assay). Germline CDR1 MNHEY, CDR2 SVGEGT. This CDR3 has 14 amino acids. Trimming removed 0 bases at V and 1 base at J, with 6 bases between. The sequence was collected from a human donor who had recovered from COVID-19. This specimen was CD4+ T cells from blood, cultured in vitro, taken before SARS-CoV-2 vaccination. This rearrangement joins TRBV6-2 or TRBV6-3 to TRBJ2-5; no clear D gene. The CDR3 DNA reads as TGTGCCAGCAGTTACTCGCCAGCCCAAGAGACCCAGTACTTC. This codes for CASSYSPAQETQYF.